Many counts were recorded for the clone carrying this TCR beta chain. Antigen unknown. TCR cDNA, made by 5'RACE template switching, carried an added universal primer site and UMIs. TCRdb ran MiXCR on the 5' RACE reads and lists one entry per CDR3 protein. Found here are a few hundred thousand distinct CDR3 sequences, 9.5% to 15% of them singletons; the top ten hold 2.5% to 4%. Germline CDR1 and CDR2: DFQATT and SNEGSKA (reference sequence). Trimming took 3 bases from V and 7 from J, leaving 16 bases between them. The CDR3 contains 14 residues. The data belong to a study of T cells after yellow fever vaccination. Study conclusions and caveats: The appearance of a small share of clonotypes in both CD4 and CD8 compartments was observed.

The J gene is TRBJ2-1, the V gene TRBV20-1; the D is unclear. Sample: CD4+ T cells sorted from PBMCs, taken 15 days after the yellow fever booster vaccination. This receptor was identified in a young man who received the YFV17D yellow fever vaccine. The CDR3 DNA reads as TGCAGTGCTAGCCCAGGCGTACTCCCTAATGAGCAGTTCTTC. It translates to CSASPGVLPNEQFF.